These 24 T cell receptor beta chains share one sample of origin, sequenced in a study of blood T cells in healthy people across ages. Combining a sample-barcoded 5' primer with a J-beta primer mix, a second PCR ran for 7 to 11 cycles. Each CDR3 protein is one row after TCRdb ran MiXCR on the 5' RACE reads. The table lists approximately 1.5 million distinct CDR3 sequences, 30% to 35% of them singletons. The material sequenced was blood. The receptors shown here come from a woman aged 25 to 39 in good health.

The gene calls are TRBV20-1 and TRBJ2-7; 9 positions agree with TRBD2. The CDR3 spans 16 residues. After removal of 0 bases from V and 3 bases from J, the junction contained 9 bases not matched to a gene. CDR1 is DFQATT, CDR2 SNEGSKA, per germline (reference sequence). The CDR3 region is CSARDSLGRGGYEQYF. The CDR3 DNA sequence: TGCAGTGCTAGAGATTCCCTTGGGCGGGGGGGCTACGAGCAGTACTTC.

This clonotype was detected only a few times. The CDR3 protein is CASSQGQTGYTDTQYF. CDR3 nucleotide sequence: TGTGCCAGCAGCCAAGGACAGACAGGGTATACAGATACGCAGTATTTT. The V gene is TRBV3-1, the J gene TRBJ2-3; 7 bases are shared with TRBD1. The CDR3 is 16 residues long. Per the germline V gene, CDR1 is LGHDT and CDR2 is YNNKEL (reference sequence). V lost 1 base to trimming and J lost 3 bases; unmatched junction nucleotides: 7.

This rearrangement joins TRBV20-1 to TRBJ2-3; 14 bases map to TRBD2. Germline loops: CDR1 DFQATT, CDR2 SNEGSKA (reference sequence). V lost 4 bases to trimming and J lost 1 base; unmatched junction nucleotides: 10. CDR3 length: 18 residues. Here the CDR3 DNA reads TGCAGTGCTACCGGGACTAGCGGGAGCTCATGGGGCACAGATACGCAGTATTTT. This sequence encodes CSATGTSGSSWGTDTQYF.

CDR3 region: CASSLTLAGRGGELFF. The CDR3 DNA is TGTGCCAGCAGTTTAACCCTAGCGGGACGGGGCGGGGAGCTGTTTTTT. The chain couples TRBV12-3 or TRBV12-4 to TRBJ2-2; 9 bases fit TRBD2. V gave up 2 bases and J gave up 7 bases; unmatched junction bases: 8. CDR3 length: 16 residues.

In the case of this clonotype: The junction does not match germline at one end; this may be a read error. V gene TRBV5-1 combines with J gene TRBJ2-7, with D possibly being TRBD1 (6 bases). CDR3 length: 14 residues. Germline values: CDR1 SGHRS, CDR2 YFSETQ. The DNA for the CDR3 is TGCGCCAGCAGCCCGGAAGGGGGACACTACGAGCGGTACTTC. This encodes CASSPEGGHYERYF.

This clonotype has more than one count but fewer than ten. The gene calls are TRBV7-2 and TRBJ1-1; D may be TRBD1 (5 bases). Trimming removed 2 bases from V and 4 bases from J, with 14 bases in between. The germline gives CDR1 SGHTA, CDR2 FQGNSA. The CDR3 spans 15 residues. The CDR3 here is CASSLLTQRGTEAFF. The CDR3 DNA sequence: TGTGCCAGCAGCTTACTCACGCAAAGGGGCACTGAAGCTTTCTTT. Filled out from reference TRBV7-2 and TRBJ1-1, the complete variable domain reads GAGVSQSPSNKVTEKGKDVELRCDPISGHTALYWYRQSLGQGLEFLIYFQGNSAPDKSGLPSDRFSAERTGGSVSTLTIQRTQQEDSAVYLCASSLLTQRGTEAFFGQGTRLTVV.

The rearrangement uses TRBV7-9 and TRBJ2-2; D not certain. Looked up from germline, CDR1 is SEHNR and CDR2 is FQNEAQ (reference sequence). The V end lost 8 bases, the J end lost 7 bases, and 8 bases lay between the germline ends. CDR3 length: 11 residues. The CDR3 bases are TGTGCCAGCGATGCGAGCGGGGAGCTGTTTTTT. This gives the protein CASDASGELFF.

The genes are TRBV29-1 and TRBJ1-1; D perhaps matches TRBD1 (5 bases). Germline V lookup: CDR1 SQVTM, CDR2 ANQGSEA. CDR3 size: 13 residues. The ends were cut back, 5 bases at V and 1 base at J, with 11 bases in the middle. CDR3 sequence reads: CSVTPGQNTEAFF. The CDR3 DNA reads TGCAGCGTTACTCCAGGACAGAACACTGAAGCTTTCTTT.

The table lists this clonotype with a few counts. The CDR3 sequence is CASSYSGGSETDTQYF. In DNA form, the CDR3 reads TGTGCCAGCAGTTACTCGGGCGGGAGTGAGACAGATACGCAGTATTTT. The V call is TRBV6-2 or TRBV6-3, the J call TRBJ2-3; 7 bases line up with TRBD2. Germline lookup yields CDR1 MNHEY and CDR2 SVGEGT. CDR3 length equals 16 residues. The V segment lost 0 bases and the J segment 3 bases; nucleotides outside the gene matches: 6.

This clonotype was seen ten or more times. The chain combines TRBV27 with TRBJ2-1; unclear D gene. Trimming shortened V by 3 bases and J by 3 bases, and 6 bases separated the two germline ends. CDR3 length equals 13 residues. Germline assignment: CDR1 MNHEY and CDR2 SMNVEV (reference sequence). CDR3 sequence (DNA): TGTGCCAGCAGTTTCGACGGCTACAATGAGCAGTTCTTC. Amino acids: CASSFDGYNEQFF.

The chain employs TRBV10-3 and TRBJ1-6, with 8 bases matching TRBD1. Germline lookup yields CDR1 ENHRY and CDR2 SYGVKD. This CDR3 contains 13 residues. V was pared by 11 bases and J by 8 bases, with 8 bases of the junction left unmatched. CDR3 nucleotide sequence: TGTGCCTCAAGGACAGGGAGAGATTCACCCCTCCACTTT. It codes for CASRTGRDSPLHF.

About this clonotype itself: A much more abundant neighbour one base away suggests this may be a read error. The chain recombines TRBV29-1 with TRBJ2-3; D is unclear. This CDR3 comprises 10 residues. Germline CDR1 and CDR2: SQVTM and ANQGSEA. The V end lost 7 bases, the J end lost 2 bases, and 4 bases lay between the germline ends. This chain's CDR3 is CSDITDTQYF. The CDR3 nucleotides are TGCAGCGATATCACAGATACGCAGTATTTT.

This clonotype was counted a single time. V is TRBV27 and J is TRBJ2-5; the D call may be TRBD1 or TRBD2 (5 bases each). Trimming left V 5 bases short and J 4 bases short, with 17 bases between. Per germline, CDR1 MNHEY and CDR2 SMNVEV (reference sequence). This CDR3 has 15 residues. The CDR3 loop is CASSPVSGAGETQYF. The CDR3 region has the DNA TGTGCCAGCAGTCCTGTTTCCGGGGCAGGAGAGACCCAGTACTTC.

This clonotype came up a few times. The V call is TRBV20-1, the J call TRBJ2-4, with D maybe TRBD2 (5 bases). Germline V gives CDR1 DFQATT, CDR2 SNEGSKA (reference sequence). This CDR3 contains 15 residues. V lost 1 base to trimming and J lost 7 bases, with 17 bases between them. In nucleotides, the CDR3 is TGCAGTGCTAGAGGGCTCACTATTGGCGGGAACATTCAGTACTTC. Its protein is CSARGLTIGGNIQYF.

The chain combines TRBV5-1 with TRBJ2-5, with D maybe TRBD1 (5 bases). The J call is uncertain, as TRBJ2-7 better fits the DNA end. Germline V CDR1 and CDR2: SGHRS, YFSETQ. This CDR3 is 12 amino acids long. The CDR3 nucleotides are TGCGCCAGCAGCGACCAGGGTGGCGAGCAGTACTTC. Encoded protein: CASSDQGGEQYF.

The V and J genes are TRBV7-6 and TRBJ2-7; maybe TRBD2 (5 bases). This CDR3 is built from 15 residues. Trimming removed 2 bases at V and 4 bases at J, with 15 bases between. Germline lookup yields CDR1 SGHVS and CDR2 FNYEAQ. The CDR3 nucleotides are TGTGCCAGCAGCTTAACTGAGGGTACCCCGTACGAGCAGTACTTC. It translates to CASSLTEGTPYEQYF. Based on the CDR3 plus reference TRBV7-6 and TRBJ2-7, the full variable domain is GAGVSQSPRYKVTKRGQDVALRCDPISGHVSLYWYRQALGQGPEFLTYFNYEAQQDKSGLPNDRFSAERPEGSISTLTIQRTEQRDSAMYRCASSLTEGTPYEQYFGPGTRLTVT.

The genes are TRBV6-1 and TRBJ2-7; D is uncertain. Germline loops: CDR1 MNHNS, CDR2 SASEGT. The germline V and J ends were trimmed by 6 bases and 3 bases, with 12 bases remaining between them. The CDR3 length is 13 residues. CDR3 sequence reads: CASRVPPFYEQYF. The CDR3 nucleotides read TGTGCCAGCAGAGTCCCACCCTTCTACGAGCAGTACTTC.

This chain connects TRBV20-1 to TRBJ1-1; D possibly corresponds to TRBD1 (6 bases). In germline, CDR1 is DFQATT, CDR2 SNEGSKA (reference sequence). There are 13 residues in the CDR3. V was clipped by 1 base and J by 7 bases, with 13 bases between them. CDR3 in DNA: TGCAGTGCTAGAGGGACAGCCTCGTTTGAAGCTTTCTTT. Translated: CSARGTASFEAFF.

This clonotype showed up just once. The genes are TRBV4-1 and TRBJ2-5, with 9 positions matching TRBD2. Near its end, the DNA agrees better with TRBJ2-7, so the J call may be wrong. CDR3 length: 15 residues. CDR1 and CDR2 (germline): MGHRA, YSYEKL. The CDR3 DNA follows: TGCGCCAGCAACCCTCTAGCGGGGTCAACCTACGAGCAGTACTTC. Its translation: CASNPLAGSTYEQYF.

The chain recombines TRBV28 with TRBJ2-7; 13 bases map to TRBD2. The ends lost 5 bases at V and 6 bases at J; junction bases unmatched: 13. Germline CDR1 and CDR2: MDHEN and SYDVKM. The CDR3 extends over 17 amino acids. The CDR3 region has the DNA TGTGCCAGCAGTGCACCCTCGGGACTAGCGGGGAAGACCGAGCAGTACTTC. Amino acid sequence: CASSAPSGLAGKTEQYF.

A few counts support this clonotype. The rearrangement links TRBV12-3 or TRBV12-4 to TRBJ2-1; TRBD1 agrees at 9 bases. The CDR3 spans 16 residues. The V and J ends lost 0 bases and 5 bases, in that order; junction bases with no gene match: 5. CDR3 nucleotide sequence: TGTGCCAGCAGTTTAGCGCGGGGACAGGGAAACAATGAGCAGTTCTTC. Translated, it gives CASSLARGQGNNEQFF.

This clonotype was counted only a few times. The chain recombines TRBV4-1 with TRBJ2-1; 7 nucleotides agree with TRBD1. Trimming took 3 bases from V and 5 from J; bases not matched to a gene: 10. Germline V gene sequence: CDR1 MGHRA, CDR2 YSYEKL. CDR3 length equals 16 residues. In nucleotides, the CDR3 is TGCGCCAGCAGCCATATACAGGGGAGTCCCAACAATGAGCAGTTCTTC. Translation gives CASSHIQGSPNNEQFF.

The V and J genes are TRBV7-9 and TRBJ1-1; a possible D gene is TRBD1 (5 bases). Germline CDR1 SEHNR, CDR2 FQNEAQ (reference sequence). The CDR3 is 11 amino acids. The V end was cut by 8 bases, the J end by 8 bases, with 12 bases between. Here the CDR3 reads CASFWGGEAFF. The CDR3 DNA reads TGTGCCAGCTTCTGGGGGGGAGAAGCTTTCTTT.

J is TRBJ1-1 and V is TRBV4-1, with TRBD1 identical over 7 bases. The CDR3 loop spans 17 amino acids. V lost 7 bases, J lost 0 bases, and 14 bases stayed unmatched. Germline V gene data show CDR1 as MGHRA and CDR2 as YSYEKL. This chain's CDR3 is CASNTGARGFLNTEAFF. The CDR3, as DNA: TGCGCCAGCAATACAGGGGCTAGGGGATTCCTGAACACTGAAGCTTTCTTT.